These 10 T cell receptor beta chains were sequenced from one sample in a study of beta chain features in type 1 diabetes (dated by TCRdb to between 2017 and 2018). Library prep was done by the immunoSEQ multiplex PCR assay. The entire isolated RNA was reverse transcribed using the High Capacity cDNA Reverse Transcription Kit, and thus expressed TCRB transcripts were sequenced. TCRdb took over this immuneACCESS table, retaining in-frame rearrangements with V and J assigned. Such tables are incomplete; in checked studies, under half of the missing clones stem from an unresolved V gene, and the remainder is unexplained. Here the sample has 150,000 or so clones; about 44% occur a single time. The ten largest clonotypes hold under 0.45% of the sample. The sample was Tregs from blood. The sample's cell subset or site label, decoded: regulatory CD4+ T cells. The origin of the receptors is a man aged 18 to 30 in good health.

This clone was found a few times. The chain carries TRBV28 and TRBJ2-1; TRBD2 aligns across 9 bases. The CDR3 covers 16 residues. Trimming removed 6 bases from V and 3 bases from J; junction bases left unmatched: 9. Looked up from germline, CDR1 is MDHEN and CDR2 is SYDVKM. The CDR3 loop reads CASSVLTSGFYNEQFF. The CDR3 bases are TGTGCCAGCAGCGTCCTCACTAGCGGGTTCTACAATGAGCAGTTCTTC.

The chain uses TRBV30 and TRBJ1-2; D is unresolved. The CDR3 spans 12 residues. Trimming stripped 5 bases from V and 8 bases from J, with 15 bases between. Germline assignment: CDR1 GTSNPN and CDR2 SVGIG (reference sequence). CDR3 in DNA: TGTGCCTGGTCTTTGCGGGTCGGGGGCTACACCTTC. This gives the protein CAWSLRVGGYTF.

The chain couples TRBV18 to TRBJ1-1; possible D gene TRBD1, 5 bases. CDR1 KGHSH and CDR2 LQKENI come from the germline V gene. CDR3 size: 13 residues. Trimming cost V 1 base and J 4 bases, with 7 bases left between them. The CDR3 bases are TGTGCCAGCTCACCACAGGGGCCCACTGAAGCTTTCTTT. It encodes CASSPQGPTEAFF.

This chain uses TRBV2 with TRBJ1-1; a weak D match, TRBD1 (6 bases). There are 16 residues in the CDR3. The germline gives CDR1 SNHLY, CDR2 FYNNEI. V lost 6 bases and J 4 bases, leaving 21 bases between the germline ends. In DNA form, the CDR3 reads TGTGCCAGCAGCGTCGACAGGACCCACTGGAGCACTGAAGCTTTCTTT. Its protein product is CASSVDRTHWSTEAFF.

The CDR3 protein is CASSSRQDLIINQPQHF. CDR3 nucleotide sequence: TGTGCCAGCAGTTCGAGACAGGATTTAATAATTAATCAGCCCCAGCATTTT. This chain joins TRBV27 and TRBJ1-5, with D possibly TRBD1 on 6 matching bases. The ends were cut back, 4 bases at V and 4 bases at J, with 20 bases in the middle. The CDR3 runs to 17 residues. Looked up from germline, CDR1 is MNHEY and CDR2 is SMNVEV (reference sequence).

The chain recombines TRBV5-1 with TRBJ2-1, with TRBD2 identical over 9 bases. The CDR3 spans 16 residues. Trimming removed 0 bases from V and 4 bases from J; junction bases left unmatched: 5. The germline V gene has CDR1 SGHRS and CDR2 YFSETQ. The CDR3 spells CASSLAPAGGYNEQFF. The CDR3 DNA reads as TGCGCCAGCAGCTTGGCCCCGGCGGGGGGGTACAATGAGCAGTTCTTC.

The CDR3 region has the DNA TGTGCCAGCAGCTTTTCCAGGGGTTCACCCCTCCACTTT. It encodes CASSFSRGSPLHF. The chain has TRBV7-3 and TRBJ1-6, with D tentatively TRBD1 (6 bases). Per the germline V gene, CDR1 is SGHTA and CDR2 is FQGTGA. The V and J ends lost 3 bases and 9 bases respectively, with 9 bases between them. This CDR3 spans 13 amino acids.

The chain carries TRBV4-2 and TRBJ1-3; no reliable D call. This CDR3 is built from 16 residues. Germline-derived CDR1 and CDR2 are LGHNA and YNFKEQ. Trimming took 1 base from V and 0 from J, leaving 10 bases between them. The CDR3 is CASSQVAADSGNTIYF. The CDR3, as DNA: TGTGCCAGCAGCCAAGTTGCGGCAGACTCTGGAAACACCATATATTTT.

The CDR3 DNA reads as TGCGCCAGCAGCAGTGACCGGAGCTCCTATAATTCACCCCTCCACTTT. It codes for CASSSDRSSYNSPLHF. The rearrangement uses TRBV5-1 and TRBJ1-6; the D is unclear. CDR3 length: 16 amino acids. Looked up from germline, CDR1 is SGHRS and CDR2 is YFSETQ. With 4 bases removed from V and 0 bases from J, the gap between germline ends came to 11 bases.

The chain uses TRBV7-9 and TRBJ1-2, with 9 bases identical to TRBD1. This CDR3 spans 17 amino acids. V lost 5 bases and J lost 3; bases outside the gene matches: 13. The germline V gene has CDR1 SEHNR and CDR2 FQNEAQ (reference sequence). DNA for the CDR3: TGTGCCAGCAGCCCAACCGGGACAGGGCTTGGGTACTATGGCTACACCTTC. Amino acid sequence: CASSPTGTGLGYYGYTF.